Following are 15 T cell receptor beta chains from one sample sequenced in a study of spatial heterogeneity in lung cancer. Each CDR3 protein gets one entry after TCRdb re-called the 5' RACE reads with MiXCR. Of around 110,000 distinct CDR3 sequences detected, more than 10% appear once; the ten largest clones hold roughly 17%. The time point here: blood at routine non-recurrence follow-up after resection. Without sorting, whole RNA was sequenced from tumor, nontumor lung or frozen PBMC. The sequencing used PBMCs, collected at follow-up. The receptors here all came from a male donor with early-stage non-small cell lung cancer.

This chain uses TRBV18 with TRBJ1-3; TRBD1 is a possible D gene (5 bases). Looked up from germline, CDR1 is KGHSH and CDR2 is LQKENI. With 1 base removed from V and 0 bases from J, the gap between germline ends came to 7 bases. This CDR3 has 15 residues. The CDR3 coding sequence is TGTGCCAGCTCACCACAGGACACCTCTGGAAACACCATATATTTT. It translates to CASSPQDTSGNTIYF.

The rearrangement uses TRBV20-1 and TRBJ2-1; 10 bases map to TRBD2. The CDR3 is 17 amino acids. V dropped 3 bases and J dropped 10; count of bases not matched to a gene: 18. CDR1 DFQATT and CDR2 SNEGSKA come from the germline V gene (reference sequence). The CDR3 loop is CSASATPFSGGSGEQFF. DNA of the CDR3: TGCAGTGCTAGTGCTACTCCCTTTAGCGGGGGGTCGGGAGAGCAGTTCTTC.

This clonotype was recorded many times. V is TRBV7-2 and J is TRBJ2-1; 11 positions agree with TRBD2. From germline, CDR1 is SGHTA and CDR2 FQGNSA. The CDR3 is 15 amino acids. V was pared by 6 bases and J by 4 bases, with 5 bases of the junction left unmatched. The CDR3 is CASRPGLAGYNEQFF. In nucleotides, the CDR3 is TGTGCCAGCAGACCTGGACTAGCGGGTTACAATGAGCAGTTCTTC.

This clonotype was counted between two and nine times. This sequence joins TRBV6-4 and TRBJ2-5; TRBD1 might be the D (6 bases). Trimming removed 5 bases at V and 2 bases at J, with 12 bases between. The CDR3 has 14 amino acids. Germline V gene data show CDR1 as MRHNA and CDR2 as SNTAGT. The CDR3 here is CASSTRGWQETQYF. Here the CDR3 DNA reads TGTGCCAGCAGTACGAGGGGGTGGCAAGAGACCCAGTACTTC.

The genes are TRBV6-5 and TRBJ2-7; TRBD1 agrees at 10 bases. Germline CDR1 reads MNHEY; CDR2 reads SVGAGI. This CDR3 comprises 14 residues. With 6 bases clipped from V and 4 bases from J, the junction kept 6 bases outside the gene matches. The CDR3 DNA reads TGTGCCAGCAGCCGGGACAGGGGCATATACGAGCAGTACTTC. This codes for CASSRDRGIYEQYF.

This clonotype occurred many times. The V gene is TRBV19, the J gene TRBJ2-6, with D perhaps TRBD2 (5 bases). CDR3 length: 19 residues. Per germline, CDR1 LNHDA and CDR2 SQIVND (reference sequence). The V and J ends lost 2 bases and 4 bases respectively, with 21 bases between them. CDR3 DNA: TGTGCCAGTAGTATATTATTCGACTATAGTTTAAAGGGGGCCAACGTCCTGACTTTC. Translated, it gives CASSILFDYSLKGANVLTF.

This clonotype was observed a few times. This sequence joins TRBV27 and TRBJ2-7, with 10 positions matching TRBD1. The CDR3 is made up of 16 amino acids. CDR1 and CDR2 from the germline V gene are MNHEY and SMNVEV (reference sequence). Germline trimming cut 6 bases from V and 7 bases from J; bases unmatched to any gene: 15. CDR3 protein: CASSSMIRDRGLEQYF. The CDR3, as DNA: TGTGCCAGCAGCTCCATGATCCGGGACAGGGGCCTGGAGCAGTACTTC.

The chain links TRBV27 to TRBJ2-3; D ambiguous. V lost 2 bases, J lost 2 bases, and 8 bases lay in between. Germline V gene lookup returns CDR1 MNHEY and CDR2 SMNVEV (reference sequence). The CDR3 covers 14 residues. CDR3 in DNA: TGTGCCAGCAGTTTAAGGCGACCCACAGATACGCAGTATTTT. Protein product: CASSLRRPTDTQYF.

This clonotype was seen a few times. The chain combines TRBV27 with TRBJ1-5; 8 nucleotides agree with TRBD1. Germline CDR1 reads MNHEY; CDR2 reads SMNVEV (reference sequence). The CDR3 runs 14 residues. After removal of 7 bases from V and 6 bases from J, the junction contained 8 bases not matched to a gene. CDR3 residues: CASKTDRASQPQHF. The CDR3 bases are TGTGCCAGCAAGACGGACAGGGCCAGTCAGCCCCAGCATTTT.

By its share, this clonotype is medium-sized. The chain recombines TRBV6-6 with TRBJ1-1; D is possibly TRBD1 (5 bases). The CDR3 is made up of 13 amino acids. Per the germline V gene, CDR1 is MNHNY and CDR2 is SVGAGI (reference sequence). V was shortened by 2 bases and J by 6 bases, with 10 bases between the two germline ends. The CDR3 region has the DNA TGTGCCAGCAGTTACGAGGGGAGGCCTGAAGCTTTCTTT. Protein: CASSYEGRPEAFF.

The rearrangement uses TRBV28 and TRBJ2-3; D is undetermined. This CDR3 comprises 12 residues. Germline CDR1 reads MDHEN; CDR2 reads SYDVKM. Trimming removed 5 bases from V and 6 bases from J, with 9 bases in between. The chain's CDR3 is CASSRTTDTQYF. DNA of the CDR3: TGTGCCAGCAGTCGTACTACGGATACGCAGTATTTT. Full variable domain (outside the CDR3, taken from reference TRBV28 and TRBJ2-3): DVKVTQSSRYLVKRTGEKVFLECVQDMDHENMFWYRQDPGLGLRLIYFSYDVKMKEKGDIPEGYSVSREKKERFSLILESASTNQTSMYLCASSRTTDTQYFGPGTRLTVL.

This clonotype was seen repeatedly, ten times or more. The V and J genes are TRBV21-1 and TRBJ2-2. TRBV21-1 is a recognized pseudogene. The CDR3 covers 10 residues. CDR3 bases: TGTGCCACCACCACCGGGGAGCTGTTTTTT. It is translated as CATTTGELFF.

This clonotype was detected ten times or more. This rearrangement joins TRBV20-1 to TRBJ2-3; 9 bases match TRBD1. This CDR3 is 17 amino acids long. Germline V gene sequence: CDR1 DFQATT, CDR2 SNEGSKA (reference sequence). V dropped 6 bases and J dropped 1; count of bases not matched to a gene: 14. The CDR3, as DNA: TGCAGTGCGCTGGGCGACAGGGGGTTTAGGGGCACAGATACGCAGTATTTT. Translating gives CSALGDRGFRGTDTQYF.

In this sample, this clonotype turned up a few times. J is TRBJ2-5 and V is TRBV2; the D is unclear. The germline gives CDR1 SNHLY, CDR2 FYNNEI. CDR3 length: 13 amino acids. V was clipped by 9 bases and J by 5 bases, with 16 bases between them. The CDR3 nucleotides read TGTGCCAGAAGCCCAAGCCCCGGGGAGACCCAGTACTTC. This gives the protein CARSPSPGETQYF.

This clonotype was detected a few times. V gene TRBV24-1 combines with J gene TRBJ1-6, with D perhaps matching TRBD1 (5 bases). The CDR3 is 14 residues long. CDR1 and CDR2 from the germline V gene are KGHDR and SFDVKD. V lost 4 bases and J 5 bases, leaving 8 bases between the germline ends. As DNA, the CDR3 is TGTGCCACCAGTGACGGGGGGAATAATTCACCCCTCCACTTT. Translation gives CATSDGGNNSPLHF.